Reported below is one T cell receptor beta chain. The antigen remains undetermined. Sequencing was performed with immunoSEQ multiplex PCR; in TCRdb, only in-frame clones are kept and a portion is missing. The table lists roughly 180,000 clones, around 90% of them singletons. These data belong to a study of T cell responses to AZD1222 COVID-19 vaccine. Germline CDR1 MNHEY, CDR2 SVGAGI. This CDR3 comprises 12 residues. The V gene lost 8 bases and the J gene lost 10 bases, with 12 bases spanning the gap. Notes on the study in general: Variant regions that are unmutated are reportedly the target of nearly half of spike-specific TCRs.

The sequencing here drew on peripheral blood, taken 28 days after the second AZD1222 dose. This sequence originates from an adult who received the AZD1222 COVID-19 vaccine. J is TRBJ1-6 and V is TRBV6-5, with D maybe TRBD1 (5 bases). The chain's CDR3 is CASRLGDSPLHF. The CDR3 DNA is TGTGCCAGCCGTTTGGGGGACTCACCCCTCCACTTT.